This entry concerns a single T cell receptor (beta chain). Its cognate antigen is unknown. The treatment was: 15 Gy SBRT to primary tumor, nephrectomy 4 weeks later. Clear cell pathology was present in this patient's renal cell carcinoma. The protocol was immunoSEQ multiplex PCR, while the TCRdb copy is restricted to in-frame clones and leaves out a portion. The sample includes about 15,000 clones, 64% seen only once; the top ten take 27%. The sample belongs to a study of radiation and T cells in renal cell carcinoma. The CDR3 consists of 13 residues. The V gene lost 1 base and the J gene lost 7 bases, with 8 bases spanning the gap. CDR1 and CDR2 (germline): MDHEN, SYDVKM. Broader study findings: Top 100 clonotypes averaged approximately 50% in irradiated versus roughly 45% in nephrectomy-only tumors.

Specimen: tumor tissue, collected from a patient whose treatment included radiotherapy and nephrectomy. This receptor was taken from a woman in her 70s with renal cell carcinoma. The chain combines TRBV28 with TRBJ1-5, with D tentatively TRBD1 (5 bases). CDR3: CASSLLQGQPQHF. As DNA, the CDR3 is TGTGCCAGCAGTTTATTGCAGGGCCAGCCCCAGCATTTT.